This TCR beta chain was found in a study of shared clonotypes between healthy human individuals. Study-wide points: Sequencing of the sorted subsets was shown by rarefaction to be incomplete despite large depth.

Authors' methods: ImmunoSEQ sequences covered only the junction and lacked quality scores; filtering therefore differed. Only in-frame clones appear in the TCRdb table, and some are missing; sequencing was by immunoSEQ multiplex PCR. V and J calls plus clone size are reproduced from that table; the DNA served to infer D and trimming. The sample records 950,000 to 1,100,000 clones, around 76% being singletons. This CDR3 comprises 16 residues. CDR1 is SGHRS and CDR2 is YFSETQ in the germline V gene. The V and J ends lost 0 bases and 3 bases, in that order; junction bases with no gene match: 6. As for this clone: The target antigen is unknown.

The J gene is TRBJ1-2, the V gene TRBV5-1; 9 bases match TRBD1. This sequence was found in a young man in good health. The specimen sequenced was memory CD4+ T cells sorted from blood. Regarding subset: CD45RA-negative fraction. The CDR3 DNA sequence: TGCGCCAGCAGCTTGGCTCCGGGACAGGGCTACTATGGCTACACCTTC. Its translation: CASSLAPGQGYYGYTF.